Here is one T cell receptor beta chain with its context. Its antigen remains unknown. The ends were cut back, 5 bases at V and 7 bases at J, with 11 bases in the middle. The V gene's germline CDR1 is LNHDA and CDR2 SQIVND (reference sequence). The CDR3 extends over 12 amino acids. Stated time point: newly diagnosed, previously untreated cHL patient sample. Magnetic negative selection was used to purify CD4+ T cells from PBMCs that had been thawed. Untreated, newly diagnosed classical Hodgkin lymphoma PBMCs served for comparison. Using immunoSEQ multiplex PCR, the repertoire was profiled, and TCRdb retains in-frame clones only, with some absent. This sample has over 15,000 clones, with 92% found just once. These data come from a study of PD-1 blockade in classical Hodgkin lymphoma. Whole-study findings and limits: Although disease activity or prior therapy may be involved, causes of the repertoire differences remain undefined. TCR diversity at baseline was reported to be reduced in newly diagnosed patients relative to healthy donors.

J is TRBJ2-5 and V is TRBV19, with D hard to call. Sequencing was performed on CD4+ T cells from blood. The source of this sequence is a human donor with classical Hodgkin lymphoma. The CDR3 loop is CASSVQGRTQYF. CDR3 in DNA: TGTGCCAGTAGTGTTCAAGGGCGGACCCAGTACTTC.